This T cell receptor beta chain was captured in a study of graft-versus-host responses after intestinal transplantation. The repertoire was sequenced with immunoSEQ multiplex PCR; TCRdb's copy has only in-frame clones and lacks some. The sample contains tens of thousands of clones, 92% of which appear only once. This CDR3 has 15 residues. Germline V gene data show CDR1 as ENHRY and CDR2 as SYGVKD. The ends lost 8 bases at V and 3 bases at J; junction bases unmatched: 11. Sequencing used PBMCs, obtained 98 days after intestinal transplantation. V is TRBV10-3 and J is TRBJ1-2; 8 nucleotides match TRBD1. The source of this sequence is a human patient who received an intestinal transplant, so some T cells may come from the graft donor. CDR3 sequence reads: CAIGPRTGIYYGYTF. The CDR3 DNA follows: TGTGCCATCGGACCGAGGACAGGGATTTACTATGGCTACACCTTC.